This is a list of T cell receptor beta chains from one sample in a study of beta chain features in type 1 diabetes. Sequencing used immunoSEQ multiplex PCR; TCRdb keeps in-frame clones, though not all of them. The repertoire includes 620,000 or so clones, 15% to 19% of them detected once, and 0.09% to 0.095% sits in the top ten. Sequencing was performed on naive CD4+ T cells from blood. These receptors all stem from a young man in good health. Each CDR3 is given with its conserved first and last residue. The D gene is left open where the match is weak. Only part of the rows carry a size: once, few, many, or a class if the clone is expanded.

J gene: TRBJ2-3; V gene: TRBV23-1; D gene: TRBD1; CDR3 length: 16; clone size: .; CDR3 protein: CASSQHTDREADTQYF; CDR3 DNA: TGCGCCAGCAGTCAACATACCGACAGGGAAGCAGATACGCAGTATTTT
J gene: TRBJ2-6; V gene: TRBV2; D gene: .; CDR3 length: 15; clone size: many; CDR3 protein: CASSVGTGGANVLTF; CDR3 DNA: TGTGCCAGCAGTGTGGGGACGGGTGGGGCCAACGTCCTGACTTTC
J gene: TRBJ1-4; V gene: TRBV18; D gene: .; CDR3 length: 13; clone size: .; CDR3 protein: CASSPPNWGKLFF; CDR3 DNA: TGTGCCAGCTCACCACCGAACTGGGGAAAACTGTTTTTT
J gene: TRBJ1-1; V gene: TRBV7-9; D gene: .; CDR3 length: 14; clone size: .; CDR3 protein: CASSPGGYNTEAFF; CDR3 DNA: TGTGCCAGCAGCCCAGGAGGATACAACACTGAAGCTTTCTTT
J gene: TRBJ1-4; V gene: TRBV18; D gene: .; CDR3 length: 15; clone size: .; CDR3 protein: CASSPSSPRGEKLFF; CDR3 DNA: TGTGCCAGCTCACCGAGCAGCCCTCGGGGGGAAAAACTGTTTTTT
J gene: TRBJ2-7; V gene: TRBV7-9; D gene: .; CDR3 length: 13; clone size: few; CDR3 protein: CASRSRRSYEQYF; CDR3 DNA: TGTGCCAGCAGATCCAGGAGATCCTACGAGCAGTACTTC
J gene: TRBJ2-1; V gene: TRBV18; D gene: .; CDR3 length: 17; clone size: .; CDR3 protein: CASSPLLAGTAYNEQFF; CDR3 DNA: TGTGCCAGCTCACCTCTCTTGGCGGGAACAGCCTACAATGAGCAGTTCTTC
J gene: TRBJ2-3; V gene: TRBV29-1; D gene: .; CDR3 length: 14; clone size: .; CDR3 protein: CSVGYRVSTDTQYF; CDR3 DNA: TGCAGCGTTGGGTACAGGGTTAGCACAGATACGCAGTATTTT
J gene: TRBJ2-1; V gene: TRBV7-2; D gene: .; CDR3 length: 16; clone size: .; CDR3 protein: CASSLAGRRSYNEQFF; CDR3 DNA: TGTGCCAGCAGCTTAGCCGGGCGCCGCTCCTACAATGAGCAGTTCTTC
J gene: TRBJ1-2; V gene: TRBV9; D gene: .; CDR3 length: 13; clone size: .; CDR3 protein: CASSVVTGTGYTF; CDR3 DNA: TGTGCCAGCAGCGTAGTAACAGGGACCGGCTACACCTTC
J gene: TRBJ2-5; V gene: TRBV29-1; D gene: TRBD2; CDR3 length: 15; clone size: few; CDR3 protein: CSAVRLAGAKETQYF; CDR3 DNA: TGCAGCGCCGTCCGTCTAGCGGGAGCTAAAGAGACCCAGTACTTC
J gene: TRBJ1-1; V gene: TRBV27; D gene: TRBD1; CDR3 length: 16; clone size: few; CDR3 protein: CASSLSTGAKNTEAFF; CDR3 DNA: TGTGCCAGCAGTTTATCTACAGGGGCGAAAAACACTGAAGCTTTCTTT
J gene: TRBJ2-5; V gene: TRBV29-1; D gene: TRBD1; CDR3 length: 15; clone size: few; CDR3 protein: CSVGRSGGAEETQYF; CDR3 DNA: TGCAGCGTTGGGAGGTCAGGGGGCGCAGAAGAGACCCAGTACTTC
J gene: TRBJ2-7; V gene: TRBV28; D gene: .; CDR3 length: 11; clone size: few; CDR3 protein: CASTGSYEQYF; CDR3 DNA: TGTGCCAGCACGGGCTCCTACGAGCAGTACTTC
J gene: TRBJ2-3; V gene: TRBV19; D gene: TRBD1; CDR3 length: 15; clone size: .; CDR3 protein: CASSTGVLRTDTQYF; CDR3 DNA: TGTGCCAGTAGCACAGGGGTCCTTCGCACAGATACGCAGTATTTT
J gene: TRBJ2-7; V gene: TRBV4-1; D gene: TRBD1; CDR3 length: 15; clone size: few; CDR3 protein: CASSQPRTGNYEQYF; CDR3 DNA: TGCGCCAGCAGCCAACCCCGGACAGGGAACTACGAGCAGTACTTC
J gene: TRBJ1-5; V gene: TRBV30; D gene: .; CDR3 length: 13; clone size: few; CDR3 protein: CAWNKADNQPQHF; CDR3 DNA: TGTGCCTGGAATAAGGCAGACAATCAGCCCCAGCATTTT
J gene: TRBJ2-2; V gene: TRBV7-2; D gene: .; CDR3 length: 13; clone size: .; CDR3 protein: CASSQTGPGELFF; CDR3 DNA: TGTGCCAGCTCACAAACAGGGCCCGGGGAGCTGTTTTTT
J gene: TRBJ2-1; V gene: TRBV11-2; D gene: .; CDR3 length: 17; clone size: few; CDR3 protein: CASSLAHSYPGLDEQFF; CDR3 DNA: TGTGCCAGCAGCTTAGCTCACTCCTACCCAGGGTTGGATGAGCAGTTCTTC
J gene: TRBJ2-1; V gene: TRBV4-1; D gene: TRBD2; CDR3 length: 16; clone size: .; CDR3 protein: CASSQDRLAGGHGQFF; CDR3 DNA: TGCGCCAGCAGCCAAGATCGACTAGCGGGGGGCCACGGGCAGTTCTTC
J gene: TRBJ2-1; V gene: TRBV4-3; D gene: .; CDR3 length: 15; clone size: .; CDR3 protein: CASSIQGSSYNEQFF; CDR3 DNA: TGCGCCAGCAGCATACAGGGTTCCTCCTACAATGAGCAGTTCTTC
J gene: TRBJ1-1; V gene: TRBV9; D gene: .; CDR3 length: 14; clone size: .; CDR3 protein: CASSVSGMNTEAFF; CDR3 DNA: TGTGCCAGCAGTGTATCCGGGATGAACACTGAAGCTTTCTTT
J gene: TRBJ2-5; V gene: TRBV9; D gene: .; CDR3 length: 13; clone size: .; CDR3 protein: CASSRSLVETQYF; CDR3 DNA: TGTGCCAGCAGCCGGAGTCTGGTGGAGACCCAGTACTTC
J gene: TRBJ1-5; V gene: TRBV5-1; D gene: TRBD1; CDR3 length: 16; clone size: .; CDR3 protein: CASSPGQGAVGQPQHF; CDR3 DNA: TGCGCCAGCAGCCCGGGACAGGGGGCCGTGGGTCAGCCCCAGCATTTT
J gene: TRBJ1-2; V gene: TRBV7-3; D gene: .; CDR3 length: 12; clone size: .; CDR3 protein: CASSLNGEGYTF; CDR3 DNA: TGTGCCAGCAGCTTAAATGGGGAAGGCTACACCTTC
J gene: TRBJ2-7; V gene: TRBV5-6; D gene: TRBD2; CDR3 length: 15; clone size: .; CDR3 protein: CASSLFGGRSYEQYF; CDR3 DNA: TGTGCCAGCAGCTTGTTCGGCGGGAGAAGCTACGAGCAGTACTTC
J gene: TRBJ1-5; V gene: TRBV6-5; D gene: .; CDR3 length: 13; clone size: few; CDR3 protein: CASSYSGDQPQHF; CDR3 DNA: TGTGCCAGCAGTTACTCAGGGGATCAGCCCCAGCATTTT
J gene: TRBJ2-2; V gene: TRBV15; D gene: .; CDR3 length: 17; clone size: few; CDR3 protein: CATSRDSRGRNTGELFF; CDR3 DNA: TGTGCCACCAGCAGAGATTCGAGGGGTCGGAACACCGGGGAGCTGTTTTTT
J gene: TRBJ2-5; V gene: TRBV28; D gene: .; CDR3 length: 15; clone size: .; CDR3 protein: CASSFPGAGTKTQYF; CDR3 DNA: TGTGCCAGCAGTTTCCCCGGCGCGGGAACGAAGACCCAGTACTTC
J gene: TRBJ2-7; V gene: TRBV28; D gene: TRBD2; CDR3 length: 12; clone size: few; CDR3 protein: CASRTSVYEQYF; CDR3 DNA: TGTGCCAGCAGAACTAGCGTCTACGAGCAGTACTTC
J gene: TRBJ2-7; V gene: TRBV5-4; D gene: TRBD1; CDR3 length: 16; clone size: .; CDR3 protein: CASSPKTGGLSYEQYF; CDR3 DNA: TGTGCCAGCAGCCCAAAGACAGGGGGCCTATCCTACGAGCAGTACTTC
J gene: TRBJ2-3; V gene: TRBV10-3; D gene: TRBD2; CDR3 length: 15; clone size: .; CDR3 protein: CAISERAGGLDTQYF; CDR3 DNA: TGTGCCATCAGTGAGCGAGCGGGGGGGTTGGATACGCAGTATTTT
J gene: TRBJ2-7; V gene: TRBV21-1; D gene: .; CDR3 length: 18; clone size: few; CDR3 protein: CASSNGKRTRDRGCEQYF; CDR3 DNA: TGTGCCAGCAGCAACGGGAAAAGGACAAGGGACAGGGGCTGCGAGCAGTACTTC
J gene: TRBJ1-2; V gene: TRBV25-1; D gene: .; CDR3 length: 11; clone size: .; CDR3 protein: CASNRAGGYTF; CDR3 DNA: TGTGCCAGCAATAGAGCCGGGGGCTACACCTTC
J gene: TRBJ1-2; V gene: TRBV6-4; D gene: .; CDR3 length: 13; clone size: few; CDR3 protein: CASSVSEGYGYTF; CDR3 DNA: TGTGCCAGCAGTGTATCAGAAGGGTATGGCTACACCTTC
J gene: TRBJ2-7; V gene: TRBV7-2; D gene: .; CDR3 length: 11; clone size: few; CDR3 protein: CASSLLHEQYF; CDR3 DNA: TGTGCCAGCAGCTTATTGCACGAGCAGTACTTC
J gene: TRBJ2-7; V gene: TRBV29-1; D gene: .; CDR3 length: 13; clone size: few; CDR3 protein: CSVVWPSSYEQYF; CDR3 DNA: TGCAGCGTTGTGTGGCCCAGCTCCTACGAGCAGTACTTC
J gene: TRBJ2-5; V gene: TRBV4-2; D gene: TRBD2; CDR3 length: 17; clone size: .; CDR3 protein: CASSHSGTSGGQETQYF; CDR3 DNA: TGTGCCAGCAGCCATTCCGGGACTAGCGGGGGGCAAGAGACCCAGTACTTC
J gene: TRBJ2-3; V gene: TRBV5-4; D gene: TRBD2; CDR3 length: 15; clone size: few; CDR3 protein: CASSSGLDRADTQYF; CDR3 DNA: TGTGCCAGCAGCTCAGGACTAGATAGGGCAGATACGCAGTATTTT
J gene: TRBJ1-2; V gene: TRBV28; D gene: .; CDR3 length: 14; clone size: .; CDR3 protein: CASSWYQAPRGYTF; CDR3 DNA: TGTGCCAGCAGTTGGTACCAGGCGCCTCGGGGCTACACCTTC
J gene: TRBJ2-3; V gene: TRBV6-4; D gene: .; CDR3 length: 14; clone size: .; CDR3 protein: CASSVDRSTDTQYF; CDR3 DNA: TGTGCCAGCAGTGTGGACAGAAGCACAGATACGCAGTATTTT
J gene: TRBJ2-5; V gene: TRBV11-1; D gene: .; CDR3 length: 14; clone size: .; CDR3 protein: CASSLGGGQETQYF; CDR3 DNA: TGTGCCAGCAGCTTAGGAGGCGGTCAAGAGACCCAGTACTTC
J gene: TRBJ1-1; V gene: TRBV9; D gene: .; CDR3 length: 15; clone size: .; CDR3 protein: CASSTWGIKNTEAFF; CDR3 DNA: TGTGCCAGCAGCACATGGGGGATAAAGAACACTGAAGCTTTCTTT
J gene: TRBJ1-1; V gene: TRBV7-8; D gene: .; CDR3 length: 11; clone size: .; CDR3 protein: CASSLYFEAFF; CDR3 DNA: TGTGCCAGCAGCCTATACTTCGAAGCTTTCTTT
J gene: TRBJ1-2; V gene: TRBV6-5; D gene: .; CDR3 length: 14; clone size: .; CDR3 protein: CASSVAWGGYGYTF; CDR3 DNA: TGTGCCAGCAGCGTTGCCTGGGGAGGCTATGGCTACACCTTC
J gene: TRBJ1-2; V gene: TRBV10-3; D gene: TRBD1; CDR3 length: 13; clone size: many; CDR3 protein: CARWDSSSYGYTF; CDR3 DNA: TGTGCCCGATGGGACAGTTCGTCTTATGGCTACACCTTC
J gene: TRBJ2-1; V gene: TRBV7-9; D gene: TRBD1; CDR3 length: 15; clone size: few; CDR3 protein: CASSGRDRGTREQFF; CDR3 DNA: TGTGCCAGCAGCGGCCGGGACAGGGGGACGCGGGAGCAGTTCTTC
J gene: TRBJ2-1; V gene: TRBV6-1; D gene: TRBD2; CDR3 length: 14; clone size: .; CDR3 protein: CASRRTSGVNEQFF; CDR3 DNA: TGTGCCAGCAGGCGGACTAGCGGTGTCAATGAGCAGTTCTTC
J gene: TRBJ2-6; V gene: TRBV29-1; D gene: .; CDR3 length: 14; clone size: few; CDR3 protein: CSVEDRAGANVLTF; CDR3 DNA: TGCAGCGTTGAAGACCGGGCTGGGGCCAACGTCCTGACTTTC
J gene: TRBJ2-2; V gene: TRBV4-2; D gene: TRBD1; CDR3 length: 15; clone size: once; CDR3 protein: CASRVTGERTGELFF; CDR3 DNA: TGTGCCAGCAGGGTAACAGGGGAGAGAACCGGGGAGCTGTTTTTT
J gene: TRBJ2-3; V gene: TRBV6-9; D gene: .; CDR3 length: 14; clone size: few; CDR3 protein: CASSYRRNTDTQYF; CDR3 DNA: TGTGCCAGCAGTTATAGGCGGAACACAGATACGCAGTATTTT
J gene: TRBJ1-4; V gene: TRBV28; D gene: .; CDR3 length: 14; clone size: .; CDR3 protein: CASSLAGTNEKLFF; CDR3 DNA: TGTGCCAGCAGTCTGGCCGGGACTAATGAAAAACTGTTTTTT
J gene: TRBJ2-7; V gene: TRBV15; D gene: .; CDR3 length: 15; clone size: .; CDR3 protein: CATSRDRATVYEQYF; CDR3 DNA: TGTGCCACCAGCAGAGATCGGGCGACAGTCTACGAGCAGTACTTC
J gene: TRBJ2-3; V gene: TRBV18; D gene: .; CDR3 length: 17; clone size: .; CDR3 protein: CASSPKQTAYTGDTQYF; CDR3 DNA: TGTGCCAGCTCACCAAAACAGACAGCCTACACCGGAGATACGCAGTATTTT